The T cell receptor beta chain described here comes from a study of identical twins. With no exceptions, donors were healthy Caucasians. Germline V gene sequence: CDR1 SGHVS, CDR2 FQNEAQ. CDR3 size: 15 residues. V was cut by 1 base and J by 7 bases, with 16 bases left in between. This clonotype has at least ten counts. Antigen: not known. General study results and limits: The authors drew conclusions from cross-sectional statistical analysis rather than following the same donors. Within cord blood, abundant beta clonotypes carried fewer insertions, but memory repertoires showed no such trend.

TCRdb reprocessed the 5' RACE reads with MiXCR, giving one entry per CDR3 protein. The sample yields around 300,000 distinct CDR3 sequences, about 8% seen once. These data are also associated with another study on yellow fever vaccine responses in identical twins. That investigation notes: Twins' vaccine T cell response reportedly gave the appearance of partial convergence and partial personalization.

The sample consisted of memory (CD45RO+) T cells sorted from blood. J is TRBJ1-2 and V is TRBV7-8, with D hard to call. The clonotype comes from a woman between 18 and 29 years old in good health. For the CDR3, the DNA is TGTGCCAGCAGCTTAGGGTCAGCCTCCCGCGCTGGCTACACCTTC. This codes for CASSLGSASRAGYTF.